This TCR beta chain originates from a study of blood T cells in healthy people across ages. V was shortened by 4 bases and J by 5 bases, with 14 bases between the two germline ends. In germline, CDR1 is SGHTA, CDR2 FQGNSA. The CDR3 covers 14 residues. The second PCR ran about 6 to 11 cycles with a sample-barcoded 5' primer and J-beta primers. MiXCR, applied by TCRdb to the 5' RACE reads, yields one record per CDR3 protein. The table shows around 1,000,000 distinct CDR3 sequences, with less than 45% occurring only once. Sample: blood. The chain recombines TRBV7-2 with TRBJ1-1; D is unclear. This sequence was found in a man younger than 35 in good health. CDR3 nucleotide sequence: TGTGCCAGCAGCTCCGGCATGAGAAAGACTGAAGCTTTCTTT. The encoded protein is CASSSGMRKTEAFF.